A single sample is the source of the 21 T cell receptor beta chains below, sequenced in a study of T cell clones after liver transplantation. The repertoire was sequenced with immunoSEQ multiplex PCR; TCRdb's copy has only in-frame clones and lacks some. Seen here are roughly 53,000 clones, under 85% observed once, and the top ten hold about a tenth. This specimen consisted of CD4+ T cells from blood, obtained at the 22-month timepoint. The receptors here all came from a human patient who received a liver transplant. Some of the T cells may derive from the graft donor.

V is TRBV9 and J is TRBJ2-5; 13 bases line up with TRBD2. Per the germline V gene, CDR1 is SGDLS and CDR2 is YYNGEE. V gave up 4 bases and J gave up 4 bases; unmatched junction bases: 7. This CDR3 has 16 residues. The CDR3 DNA reads as TGTGCCAGCAGCCCGGGGACTAGCGGGGTAGCAGAGACCCAGTACTTC. Translation gives CASSPGTSGVAETQYF. The full variable domain, completed using reference TRBV9 and TRBJ2-5, is DSGVTQTPKHLITATGQRVTLRCSPRSGDLSVYWYQQSLDQGLQFLIQYYNGEERAKGNILERFSAQQFPDLHSELNLSSLELGDSALYFCASSPGTSGVAETQYFGPGTRLLVL.

This sequence joins TRBV6-5 and TRBJ1-1, with D perhaps matching TRBD1 (5 bases). V was clipped by 2 bases and J by 1 base, with 11 bases between them. This CDR3 is 15 amino acids long. CDR1 and CDR2 from the germline V gene are MNHEY and SVGAGI. The CDR3 reads CASSYGTNRNTEAFF. CDR3 nucleotide sequence: TGTGCCAGCAGTTACGGGACGAACAGGAACACTGAAGCTTTCTTT.

DNA for the CDR3: TGTGCCAGCAGTCCCGAGCCAATCTCCTACAATGAGCAGTTCTTC. This codes for CASSPEPISYNEQFF. The V and J genes are TRBV28 and TRBJ2-1, with D uncertain. This CDR3 has 15 residues. Trimming took off 5 bases at V and 0 bases at J, with 11 bases between the two ends. Germline V CDR1 and CDR2: MDHEN, SYDVKM.

This chain links TRBV30 with TRBJ2-2; D uncertain. The CDR3 loop spans 14 amino acids. Germline CDR1 is GTSNPN and CDR2 is SVGIG (reference sequence). V was clipped by 3 bases and J by 4 bases, with 12 bases between them. The CDR3 region is CAWSTSASTGELFF. In nucleotides, the CDR3 is TGTGCCTGGAGCACCTCAGCCTCCACCGGGGAGCTGTTTTTT.

The rearrangement uses TRBV6-5 and TRBJ1-6, with D possibly TRBD1 on 5 matching bases. Germline loops: CDR1 MNHEY, CDR2 SVGAGI. Between the trimmed V and J ends, which lost 2 bases and 7 bases, there was a span of 15 bases. The CDR3 loop spans 16 amino acids. The CDR3 bases are TGTGCCAGCAGTTACATGAAAGGGGCTGGAAATTCACCCCTCCACTTT. Protein: CASSYMKGAGNSPLHF.

The rearrangement links TRBV21-1 to TRBJ2-7; the table's D call of TRBD1 was not tested on the DNA. TRBV21-1 is an annotated pseudogene. This CDR3 is 17 amino acids long. The CDR3 sequence: CASSKGSKGQGPYEQYF. CDR3 bases: TGTGCCAGCAGCAAAGGAAGTAAGGGACAGGGTCCCTACGAGCAGTACTTC.

The rearrangement joins TRBV10-1 to TRBJ1-4; D unclear. The germline V and J ends were trimmed by 5 bases and 5 bases, with 9 bases remaining between them. This CDR3 has 13 amino acids. CDR1 is WNHNN and CDR2 is SYGVQD in the germline V gene (reference sequence). The CDR3, as DNA: TGCGCCAGCAGTCCCGGATTGAATGAAAAACTGTTTTTT. Translated: CASSPGLNEKLFF.

This chain connects TRBV19 to TRBJ2-1, with 11 nucleotides matching TRBD1. CDR3 size: 14 residues. V was pared by 6 bases and J by 5 bases, with 3 bases of the junction left unmatched. Looked up from germline, CDR1 is LNHDA and CDR2 is SQIVND (reference sequence). Here the CDR3 DNA reads TGTGCCAGTAGGCGGGACAGGGGGGACAATGAGCAGTTCTTC. This encodes CASRRDRGDNEQFF.

J is TRBJ2-7 and V is TRBV10-2; D ambiguous. V shed 2 bases and J shed 5 bases, with 7 bases lying between them. The CDR3 length is 12 residues. Germline V gives CDR1 WSHSY, CDR2 SAAADI. For the CDR3, the DNA is TGCGCCAGCAGTGAGGGGAACGACGAGCAGTACTTC. This gives the protein CASSEGNDEQYF.

This chain uses TRBV27 with TRBJ1-5; D remains unclear. Trimming pared 4 bases from V and 5 bases from J, leaving 15 bases between. This CDR3 region has 15 residues. The germline V gene encodes CDR1 MNHEY and CDR2 SMNVEV (reference sequence). The CDR3 coding sequence is TGTGCCAGCAGTTCTCTTAAGGGTCCCGATCAGCCCCAGCATTTT. Encoded protein: CASSSLKGPDQPQHF.

The V gene is TRBV4-2, the J gene TRBJ1-5; D is ambiguous. Trimming took off 4 bases at V and 6 bases at J, with 19 bases between the two ends. The CDR3 runs to 16 residues. Germline V gene data show CDR1 as LGHNA and CDR2 as YNFKEQ. This CDR3 reads CASSPTVSFGSQPQHF. DNA of the CDR3: TGTGCCAGCAGCCCTACGGTTTCTTTCGGGAGTCAGCCCCAGCATTTT.

The rearrangement uses TRBV9 and TRBJ2-2, with D hard to call. The germline V and J ends were trimmed by 0 bases and 2 bases, with 5 bases remaining between them. Germline V lookup: CDR1 SGDLS, CDR2 YYNGEE. The CDR3 has 14 residues. CDR3 bases: TGTGCCAGCAGCGTAGTCACCAACACCGGGGAGCTGTTTTTT. It specifies CASSVVTNTGELFF.

Only one count was recorded for this clone. The chain uses TRBV7-9 and TRBJ1-2; no definite D call. The CDR3 loop spans 13 amino acids. V was clipped by 4 bases and J by 4 bases, with 10 bases between them. The germline V gene has CDR1 SEHNR and CDR2 FQNEAQ (reference sequence). The CDR3 region has the DNA TGTGCCAGCAGCTCTGGGGAACCCTATGGCTACACCTTC. Protein product: CASSSGEPYGYTF.

This chain joins TRBV5-4 and TRBJ2-4, with D maybe TRBD1 (6 bases). Trimming took 5 bases from V and 8 from J, leaving 20 bases between them. This CDR3 has 15 amino acids. Germline V CDR1 and CDR2: SGHNT, YYREEE (reference sequence). The CDR3 here is CASSRKGTNADIQYF. For the CDR3, the DNA is TGTGCCAGCAGTCGGAAAGGGACAAATGCTGACATTCAGTACTTC.

The V call is TRBV9, the J call TRBJ1-2, with D possibly TRBD1 on 5 matching bases. CDR1 SGDLS and CDR2 YYNGEE come from the germline V gene. This CDR3 comprises 14 residues. V was clipped by 4 bases and J by 3 bases, with 13 bases between them. CDR3: CASSRLRGDYGYTF. The CDR3 nucleotides are TGTGCCAGCAGCCGCTTGAGGGGAGACTATGGCTACACCTTC.

This chain joins TRBV7-2 and TRBJ2-7, with 8 bases that match TRBD1. Trimming cost V 4 bases and J 0 bases; bases outside gene matches: 5. There are 15 residues in the CDR3. Germline V lookup: CDR1 SGHTA, CDR2 FQGNSA. As DNA, the CDR3 is TGTGCCAGCAGCTCCCCGGACAGGGCCTCCTACGAGCAGTACTTC. Protein: CASSSPDRASYEQYF.

V and J are TRBV7-8 and TRBJ1-6; D call uncertain. Trimming took off 5 bases at V and 7 bases at J, with 15 bases between the two ends. Germline loops: CDR1 SGHVS, CDR2 FQNEAQ. The CDR3 covers 15 residues. The CDR3 DNA sequence: TGTGCCAGCAGCGGCAACGGGGAGCGGAATTCACCCCTCCACTTT. Amino acid sequence: CASSGNGERNSPLHF.

This clone was counted a few times. This chain uses TRBV11-2 with TRBJ2-7, with 10 bases that match TRBD1. The CDR3 is 18 amino acids. Germline V gene data show CDR1 as SGHAT and CDR2 as FQNNGV. V lost 2 bases to trimming and J lost 6 bases; unmatched junction nucleotides: 16. The CDR3: CASSLPLRQGASFLEQYF. The CDR3 bases are TGTGCCAGCAGCTTACCCCTCCGACAGGGGGCTTCATTCCTCGAGCAGTACTTC.

This clone was seen once. V gene TRBV11-1 combines with J gene TRBJ2-3, with TRBD2 as a possible D gene (6 bases). Trimming took off 1 base at V and 1 base at J, with 9 bases between the two ends. The CDR3 consists of 15 residues. The V gene's germline CDR1 is SGHAT and CDR2 FQDESV (reference sequence). The CDR3 region has the DNA TGTGCCAGCAGCTTAGAGGGACTGCGCACAGATACGCAGTATTTT. Translated: CASSLEGLRTDTQYF.

This clone was detected a few times. V usage is TRBV6-6 and J usage is TRBJ2-7, with TRBD2 matching over 9 bases. Trimming at V came to 5 bases and at J to 7 bases, leaving 9 bases not matched to a gene. Germline CDR1 and CDR2: MNHNY and SVGAGI (reference sequence). The CDR3 is 14 amino acids. The CDR3 DNA reads TGTGCCAGCAGTAGACTAGCGGACCGCTGGGAGCAGTACTTC. Residues: CASSRLADRWEQYF.

The rearrangement joins TRBV5-6 to TRBJ1-3, with D perhaps TRBD1 (6 bases). The V and J ends lost 3 bases and 0 bases respectively, with 7 bases between them. This CDR3 spans 14 amino acids. CDR1 and CDR2 from the germline V gene are SGHDT and YYEEEE. This CDR3 is CASSSQGSGNTIYF. The CDR3 nucleotides read TGTGCCAGCAGCTCACAGGGCTCTGGAAACACCATATATTTT.